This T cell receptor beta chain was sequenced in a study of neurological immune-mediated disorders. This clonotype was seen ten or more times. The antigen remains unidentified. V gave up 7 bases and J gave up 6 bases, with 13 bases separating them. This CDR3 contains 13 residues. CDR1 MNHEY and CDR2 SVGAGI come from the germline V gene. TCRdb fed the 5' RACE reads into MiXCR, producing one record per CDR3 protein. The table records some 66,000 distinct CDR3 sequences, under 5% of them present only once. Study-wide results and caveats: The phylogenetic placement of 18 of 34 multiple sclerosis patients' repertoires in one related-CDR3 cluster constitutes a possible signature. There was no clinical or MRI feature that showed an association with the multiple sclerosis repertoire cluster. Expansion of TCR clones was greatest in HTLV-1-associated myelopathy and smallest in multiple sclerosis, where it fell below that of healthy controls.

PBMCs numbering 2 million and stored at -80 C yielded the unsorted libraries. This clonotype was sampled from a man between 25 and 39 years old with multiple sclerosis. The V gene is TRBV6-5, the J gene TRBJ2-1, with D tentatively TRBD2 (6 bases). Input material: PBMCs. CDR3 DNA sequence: TGTGCCAGCACCCACGGGGGACTCAATGAGCAGTTCTTC. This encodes CASTHGGLNEQFF.